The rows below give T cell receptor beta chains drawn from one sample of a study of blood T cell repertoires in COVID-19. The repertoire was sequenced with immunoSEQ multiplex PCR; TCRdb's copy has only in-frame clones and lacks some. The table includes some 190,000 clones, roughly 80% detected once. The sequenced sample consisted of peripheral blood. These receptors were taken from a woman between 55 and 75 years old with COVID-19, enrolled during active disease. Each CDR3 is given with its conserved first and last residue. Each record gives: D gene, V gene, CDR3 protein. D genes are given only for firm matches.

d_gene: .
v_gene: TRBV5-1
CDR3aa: CASSLGTAPNYGYTF

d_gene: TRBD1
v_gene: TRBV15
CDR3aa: CATSIEQGNYGYTF

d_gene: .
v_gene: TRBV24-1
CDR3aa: CATSDPQGSDTDTQYF

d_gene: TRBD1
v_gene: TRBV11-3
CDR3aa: CASSLDLGTGHNEQFF

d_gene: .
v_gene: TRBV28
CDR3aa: CASNPYGTPNNEQFF

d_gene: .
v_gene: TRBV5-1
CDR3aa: CASSFAQDSGNTIYF

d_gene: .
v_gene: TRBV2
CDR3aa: CASRDSANYGYTF

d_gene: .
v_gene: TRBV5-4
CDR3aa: CASTLGRGSNQPQHF

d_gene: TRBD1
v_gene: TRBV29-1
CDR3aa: CSALTGGDGYTF

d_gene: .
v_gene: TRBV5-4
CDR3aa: CAYRWAGGLTLGEQYF

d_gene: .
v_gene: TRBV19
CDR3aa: CASSMVGASNEKLFF

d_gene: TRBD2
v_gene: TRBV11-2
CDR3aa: CASSWGLAGAGELFF

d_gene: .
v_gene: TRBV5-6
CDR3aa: CASSGSRGNQPQHF

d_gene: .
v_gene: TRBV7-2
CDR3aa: CASSQGPGTYEQYF

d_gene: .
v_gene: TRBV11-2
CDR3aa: CASSFGGEETQYF

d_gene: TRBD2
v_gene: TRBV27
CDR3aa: CASSSGPGRTDTQYF

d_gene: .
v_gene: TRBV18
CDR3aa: CASSPRTEYNEQFF

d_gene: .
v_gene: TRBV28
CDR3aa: CASASGGLRSYGYTF

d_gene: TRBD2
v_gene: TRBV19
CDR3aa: CASMGLAGKLDTQYF

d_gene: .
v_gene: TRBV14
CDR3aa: CASSQLQGLRTDTQYF

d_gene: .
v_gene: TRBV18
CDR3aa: CASSPGRIDEQYF

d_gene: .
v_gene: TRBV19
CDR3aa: CASSTDRNQPQHF

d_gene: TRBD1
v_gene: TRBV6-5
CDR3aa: CASLTWDSYSGYTF

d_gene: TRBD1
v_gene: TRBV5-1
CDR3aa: CASSAGTGGSNQPQHF

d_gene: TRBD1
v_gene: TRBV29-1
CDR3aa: CSALPGQPNEKLFF

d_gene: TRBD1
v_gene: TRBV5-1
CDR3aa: CASSLAGTGGALFNEQFF

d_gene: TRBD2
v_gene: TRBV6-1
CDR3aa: CASSERASGSYEQYF

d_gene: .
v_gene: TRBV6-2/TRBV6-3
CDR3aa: CASSFPRQIRQFF

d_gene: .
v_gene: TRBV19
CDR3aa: CASSMGRGRSPLHF

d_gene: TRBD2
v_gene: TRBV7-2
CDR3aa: CASSPTGLAGGPSYNEQFF

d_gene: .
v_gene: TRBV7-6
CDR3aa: CASGGRGTLVAGELFF